Below, 29 T cell receptor beta chains from the same sample are listed, as sequenced in a study of cytomegalovirus exposure and HLA in healthy donors. Libraries were prepared by immunoSEQ multiplex PCR; TCRdb keeps only in-frame clonotypes and omits some of them. The table lists 250,000 to 350,000 clones, around 89% of them singletons. Sequencing used PBMCs. Source of these receptors: a woman between 18 and 29 years old in good health and CMV-seronegative.

V is TRBV5-6 and J is TRBJ2-2, with D perhaps TRBD1 (5 bases). In germline, CDR1 is SGHDT, CDR2 YYEEEE. This CDR3 comprises 18 residues. V lost 2 bases, J lost 4 bases, and 21 bases lay in between. The CDR3 loop reads CASSLNTDTGYFTGELFF. The CDR3 nucleotides are TGTGCCAGCAGCTTAAACACAGATACAGGATATTTCACCGGGGAGCTGTTTTTT.

This clone appeared once. This chain uses TRBV2 with TRBJ2-1; 7 bases are shared with TRBD1. This CDR3 has 12 amino acids. Per the germline V gene, CDR1 is SNHLY and CDR2 is FYNNEI. V gave up 8 bases and J gave up 3 bases; unmatched junction bases: 1. In nucleotides, the CDR3 is TGTGCCAGCCAGGGGGACTACAATGAGCAGTTCTTC. This sequence encodes CASQGDYNEQFF.

This clone was detected only a few times. The chain is built from TRBV28 and TRBJ1-6; weak D call: TRBD1 (6 bases). V was shortened by 6 bases and J by 10 bases, with 22 bases between the two germline ends. The V gene's germline CDR1 is MDHEN and CDR2 SYDVKM. The CDR3 is 16 amino acids. The CDR3 DNA reads TGTGCCAGCAGCGGGACAATCGGGGCCCCCGGCTCACCCCTCCACTTT. This translates into CASSGTIGAPGSPLHF.

The J gene is TRBJ2-6, the V gene TRBV28, with 9 bases identical to TRBD2. V trimming: 4 bases; J trimming: 4 bases; junction bases outside the gene matches: 5. In germline, CDR1 is MDHEN, CDR2 SYDVKM. This CDR3 region has 16 residues. The CDR3 is CASSSAGGTGANVLTF. CDR3 DNA: TGTGCCAGCAGTTCTGCGGGGGGGACAGGGGCCAACGTCCTGACTTTC.

V is TRBV2 and J is TRBJ1-4; TRBD1 is a possible D gene (5 bases). In germline, CDR1 is SNHLY, CDR2 FYNNEI. This CDR3 has 15 residues. Trimming stripped 3 bases from V and 6 bases from J, with 14 bases between. The DNA of the CDR3 is TGTGCCAGCAGTGACTCGACAGCCTATGATGAAAAACTGTTTTTT. Amino acids: CASSDSTAYDEKLFF.

The chain combines TRBV28 with TRBJ1-4, with D tentatively TRBD1 (5 bases). CDR1 and CDR2 (germline): MDHEN, SYDVKM. V lost 3 bases to trimming and J lost 4 bases, with 21 bases between them. The CDR3 runs 18 residues. The CDR3 loop is CASSFVLGRSRDNEKLFF. CDR3 nucleotide sequence: TGTGCCAGCAGTTTTGTCTTGGGGCGCTCTAGGGATAATGAAAAACTGTTTTTT.

This chain joins TRBV29-1 and TRBJ2-3, with 11 bases matching TRBD2. The germline V gene encodes CDR1 SQVTM and CDR2 ANQGSEA. V was clipped by 3 bases and J by 4 bases; unmatched bases: 3. This CDR3 contains 14 residues. The CDR3 sequence: CSVDLLAGADTQYF. Here the CDR3 DNA reads TGCAGCGTTGACTTACTAGCGGGAGCAGATACGCAGTATTTT.

This clone was observed a single time. The sample contains more than one DNA sequence encoding this CDR3. The rearrangement joins TRBV9 to TRBJ2-3, with a tentative D call TRBD2 (5 bases). Trimming cost V 0 bases and J 2 bases, with 13 bases left between them. This CDR3 comprises 16 residues. Germline CDR1 reads SGDLS; CDR2 reads YYNGEE. The CDR3, as DNA: TGTGCCAGCAGCGTAGCCTCCGGGCGGGCCACAGATACGCAGTATTTT. It encodes CASSVASGRATDTQYF.

This clone has only one observation. The rearrangement uses TRBV7-2 and TRBJ2-5; a possible D gene is TRBD2 (6 bases). CDR3 length equals 18 residues. Germline assignment: CDR1 SGHTA and CDR2 FQGNSA. V dropped 5 bases and J dropped 5 bases, with 27 bases sitting between them. The CDR3 protein is CASSEPHWVSGRGETQYF. CDR3 sequence (DNA): TGTGCCAGCAGCGAACCCCACTGGGTTAGCGGCCGTGGGGAGACCCAGTACTTC. Drawing the rest from reference TRBV7-2 and TRBJ2-5, the complete variable domain is GAGVSQSPSNKVTEKGKDVELRCDPISGHTALYWYRQSLGQGLEFLIYFQGNSAPDKSGLPSDRFSAERTGGSVSTLTIQRTQQEDSAVYLCASSEPHWVSGRGETQYFGPGTRLLVL.

Only one count was recorded for this clone. The rearrangement uses TRBV27 and TRBJ1-5; D is unresolved. The CDR3 has 14 amino acids. V dropped 2 bases and J dropped 5 bases, with 10 bases sitting between them. The germline gives CDR1 MNHEY, CDR2 SMNVEV (reference sequence). The CDR3 protein is CASSLSGGYQPQHF. In nucleotides, the CDR3 is TGTGCCAGCAGTTTAAGCGGAGGGTATCAGCCCCAGCATTTT.

The rearrangement joins TRBV4-1 to TRBJ1-5, with D possibly matching TRBD1 (6 bases). Between the trimmed V and J ends, which lost 5 bases and 2 bases, there was a span of 13 bases. Germline loops: CDR1 MGHRA, CDR2 YSYEKL. The CDR3 is made up of 15 amino acids. The CDR3 bases are TGCGCCAGCAGCTCCGGGACATTCGGCAATCAGCCCCAGCATTTT. Translation gives CASSSGTFGNQPQHF.

The CDR3, as DNA: TGTGCCACCAGCATTCAGAGGGAGGGCTCCTACGAGCAGTACTTC. This sequence encodes CATSIQREGSYEQYF. The chain carries TRBV15 and TRBJ2-7; 7 bases line up with TRBD2. CDR3 length equals 15 residues. V lost 4 bases and J lost 0; bases outside the gene matches: 6. Germline loops: CDR1 LNHNV, CDR2 YYDKDF (reference sequence).

This clone came up once. The chain employs TRBV7-2 and TRBJ2-5, with 8 bases lining up with TRBD1. CDR1 is SGHTA, CDR2 FQGNSA, per germline. CDR3 length equals 16 residues. Trimming at V came to 4 bases and at J to 4 bases, leaving 11 bases not matched to a gene. The CDR3 is CASSSRARGTGETQYF. CDR3 coding DNA: TGTGCCAGCAGCTCACGCGCAAGGGGGACAGGAGAGACCCAGTACTTC.

The chain couples TRBV2 to TRBJ2-3; a weak D match, TRBD1 (6 bases). From germline, CDR1 is SNHLY and CDR2 FYNNEI. Trimming stripped 4 bases from V and 2 bases from J, with 10 bases between. The length of the CDR3 is 14 residues. Written as DNA, the CDR3 is TGTGCCAGCAGTGTCGGACAGACCACAGATACGCAGTATTTT. Protein sequence: CASSVGQTTDTQYF.

This chain connects TRBV9 to TRBJ2-1; 7 bases line up with TRBD2. This CDR3 region has 16 residues. Germline CDR1 is SGDLS and CDR2 is YYNGEE. Losses at the gene ends were 3 bases for V and 2 bases for J; bases not matched to a gene: 8. In DNA form, the CDR3 reads TGTGCCAGCAGCGGATCCAGCAGCGGGACCTACAATGAGCAGTTCTTC. Its protein product is CASSGSSSGTYNEQFF.

Note on this clone: One end of the junction fails to match germline, which may point to a read error. This rearrangement joins TRBV28 to TRBJ1-2, with a weak D call TRBD1 (6 bases). The CDR3 sequence is 16 residues long. Germline V gives CDR1 MDHEN, CDR2 SYDVKM. Written as DNA, the CDR3 is TGTGCCAGCAGACGACAATATGACAGGTTCGGCTATAGCTACACCTTC. As protein: CASRRQYDRFGYSYTF.

The chain couples TRBV27 to TRBJ2-1; 7 positions match TRBD1. Losses at the gene ends were 3 bases for V and 7 bases for J; bases not matched to a gene: 3. The CDR3 totals 13 residues. Germline CDR1 MNHEY, CDR2 SMNVEV (reference sequence). The CDR3 reads CASSLTGSNEQFF. CDR3 sequence (DNA): TGTGCCAGCAGTTTGACAGGGTCGAATGAGCAGTTCTTC.

CDR3 region: CASSPIPREQYF. CDR3 bases: TGTGCCAGCAGTCCAATACCGAGGGAGCAGTACTTC. This chain links TRBV28 with TRBJ2-7; D uncertain. Germline CDR1 reads MDHEN; CDR2 reads SYDVKM. CDR3 length equals 12 residues. V shed 5 bases and J shed 7 bases, with 12 bases lying between them.

In this sample, this clone turned up once. The rearrangement joins TRBV5-1 to TRBJ2-1; 7 bases align to TRBD2. Germline CDR1 is SGHRS and CDR2 is YFSETQ. Trimming cost V 4 bases and J 1 base; bases outside gene matches: 5. There are 15 residues in the CDR3. The chain's CDR3 is CASSPTGGSYNEQFF. Written as DNA, the CDR3 is TGCGCCAGCAGCCCAACGGGGGGATCCTACAATGAGCAGTTCTTC.

The chain links TRBV5-4 to TRBJ2-3; 12 nucleotides line up with TRBD2. Germline CDR1 SGHNT, CDR2 YYREEE (reference sequence). The V gene end was trimmed by 2 bases and the J gene end by 0 bases; junction bases not matched to a gene: 1. The CDR3 contains 16 residues. The CDR3 here is CASSFGTSGSTDTQYF. Here the CDR3 DNA reads TGTGCCAGCAGCTTTGGGACTAGCGGGAGCACAGATACGCAGTATTTT.

The chain has TRBV15 and TRBJ1-1; D uncertain. Trimming left V 0 bases short and J 1 base short, with 3 bases between. CDR1 and CDR2 from the germline V gene are LNHNV and YYDKDF (reference sequence). CDR3 length equals 13 residues. CDR3 sequence: CATSRDRNTEAFF. The CDR3, as DNA: TGTGCCACCAGCAGAGACAGGAACACTGAAGCTTTCTTT. Supplemented by reference TRBV15 and TRBJ1-1, the full variable domain reads DAMVIQNPRYQVTQFGKPVTLSCSQTLNHNVMYWYQQKSSQAPKLLFHYYDKDFNNEADTPDNFQSRRPNTSFCFLDIRSPGLGDTAMYLCATSRDRNTEAFFGQGTRLTVV.

This clone was observed once. This chain uses TRBV14 with TRBJ1-1; D perhaps matches TRBD1 (5 bases). V lost 3 bases and J lost 5, with 16 bases in between. There are 15 residues in the CDR3. Germline assignment: CDR1 SGHDN and CDR2 FVKESK. For the CDR3, the DNA is TGTGCCAGCAGCCAGCAGGGAGGTCCAAAAACTGAAGCTTTCTTT. Its translation: CASSQQGGPKTEAFF.

The chain links TRBV9 to TRBJ2-5; tentatively, D is TRBD2 (5 bases). Germline assignment: CDR1 SGDLS and CDR2 YYNGEE. This CDR3 has 14 residues. Trimming removed 0 bases at V and 4 bases at J, with 10 bases between. This chain's CDR3 is CASSVGLGGETQYF. The CDR3 DNA reads TGTGCCAGCAGCGTAGGCCTAGGAGGAGAGACCCAGTACTTC.

This sequence joins TRBV4-1 and TRBJ1-1; D possibly corresponds to TRBD1 (5 bases). CDR1 MGHRA and CDR2 YSYEKL come from the germline V gene. The CDR3 runs to 15 residues. V was clipped by 3 bases and J by 0 bases, with 11 bases between them. In nucleotides, the CDR3 is TGCGCCAGCAGCCATGGCGGGGGGATGAACACTGAAGCTTTCTTT. It encodes CASSHGGGMNTEAFF.

This clone came up a few times. The chain links TRBV28 to TRBJ1-2; a possible D gene is TRBD1 (5 bases). Germline V gives CDR1 MDHEN, CDR2 SYDVKM. V shed 10 bases and J shed 5 bases, with 17 bases lying between them. CDR3 length: 13 amino acids. In nucleotides, the CDR3 is TGTGCCACCTACGCAGGGTTGGGGTATGGCTACACCTTC. Encoded protein: CATYAGLGYGYTF.

The V call is TRBV5-1, the J call TRBJ1-1; maybe TRBD1 (5 bases). CDR3 size: 14 residues. The V and J ends lost 2 bases and 5 bases respectively, with 13 bases between them. Germline V CDR1 and CDR2: SGHRS, YFSETQ. The CDR3 nucleotides read TGCGCCAGCAGCTTAGGGGCTGGTAAGACTGAAGCTTTCTTT. It specifies CASSLGAGKTEAFF.

V is TRBV7-3 and J is TRBJ2-2; a possible D gene is TRBD2 (6 bases). The V and J ends lost 3 bases and 0 bases respectively, with 8 bases between them. The V gene's germline CDR1 is SGHTA and CDR2 FQGTGA. The CDR3 consists of 15 residues. The CDR3 DNA follows: TGTGCCAGCAGCTTGGGGGGAACGAACACCGGGGAGCTGTTTTTT. Its protein is CASSLGGTNTGELFF.

This chain connects TRBV28 to TRBJ1-2; D is undetermined. Per the germline V gene, CDR1 is MDHEN and CDR2 is SYDVKM. The CDR3 consists of 12 residues. V lost 3 bases and J 8 bases, leaving 10 bases between the germline ends. The CDR3 DNA reads as TGTGCCAGCAGTTTCTCCGGTCGGGGCTACACCTTC. Amino acids: CASSFSGRGYTF.

V gene TRBV7-9 combines with J gene TRBJ2-2; a weak D match, TRBD1 (6 bases). With 6 bases removed from V and 4 bases from J, the gap between germline ends came to 15 bases. Germline V gene sequence: CDR1 SEHNR, CDR2 FQNEAQ (reference sequence). The CDR3 consists of 15 residues. The CDR3 sequence is CASRGAWDPTGELFF. The CDR3, as DNA: TGTGCCAGCAGGGGGGCGTGGGACCCCACCGGGGAGCTGTTTTTT.